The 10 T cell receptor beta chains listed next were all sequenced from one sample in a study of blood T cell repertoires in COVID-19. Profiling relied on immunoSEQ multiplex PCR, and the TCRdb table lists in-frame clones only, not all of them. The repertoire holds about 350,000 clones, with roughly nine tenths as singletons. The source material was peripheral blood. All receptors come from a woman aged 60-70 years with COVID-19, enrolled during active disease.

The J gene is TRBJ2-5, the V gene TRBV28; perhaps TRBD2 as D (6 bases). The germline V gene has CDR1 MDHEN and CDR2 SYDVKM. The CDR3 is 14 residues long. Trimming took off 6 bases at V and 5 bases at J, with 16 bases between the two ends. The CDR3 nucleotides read TGTGCCAGCAGCCGCCTTAAGGGAGGTGAGACCCAGTACTTC. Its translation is CASSRLKGGETQYF.

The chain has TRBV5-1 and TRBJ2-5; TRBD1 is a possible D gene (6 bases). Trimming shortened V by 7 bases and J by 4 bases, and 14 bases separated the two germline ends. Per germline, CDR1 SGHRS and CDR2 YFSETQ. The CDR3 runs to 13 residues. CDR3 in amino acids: CASSRQGGETQYF. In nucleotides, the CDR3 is TGCGCCAGCTCACGGCAAGGGGGAGAGACCCAGTACTTC.

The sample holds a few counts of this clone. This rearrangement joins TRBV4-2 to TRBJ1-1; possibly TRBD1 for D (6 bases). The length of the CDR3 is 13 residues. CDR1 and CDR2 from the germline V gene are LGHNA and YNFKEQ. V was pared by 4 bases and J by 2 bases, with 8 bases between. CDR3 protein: CASSLQGNTEAFF. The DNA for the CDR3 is TGTGCCAGCAGCCTACAGGGAAACACTGAAGCTTTCTTT.

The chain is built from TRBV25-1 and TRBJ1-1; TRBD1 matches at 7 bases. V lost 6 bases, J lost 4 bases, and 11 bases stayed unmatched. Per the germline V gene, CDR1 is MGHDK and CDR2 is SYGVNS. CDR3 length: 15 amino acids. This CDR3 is CASRPSTGAGTEAFF. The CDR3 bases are TGTGCCAGCAGACCAAGCACAGGGGCTGGCACTGAAGCTTTCTTT.

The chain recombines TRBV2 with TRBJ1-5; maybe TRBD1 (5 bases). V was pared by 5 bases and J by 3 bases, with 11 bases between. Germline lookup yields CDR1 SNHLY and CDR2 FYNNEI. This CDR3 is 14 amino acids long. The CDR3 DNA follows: TGTGCCAGCAGTCTTGACAGCCCCAATCAGCCCCAGCATTTT. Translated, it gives CASSLDSPNQPQHF.

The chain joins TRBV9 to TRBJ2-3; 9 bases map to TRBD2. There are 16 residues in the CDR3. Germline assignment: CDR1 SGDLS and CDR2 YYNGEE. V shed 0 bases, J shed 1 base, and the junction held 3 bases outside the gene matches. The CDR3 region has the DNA TGTGCCAGCAGCGTAGGGGTAGCGGGGGGCACAGATACGCAGTATTTT. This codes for CASSVGVAGGTDTQYF.

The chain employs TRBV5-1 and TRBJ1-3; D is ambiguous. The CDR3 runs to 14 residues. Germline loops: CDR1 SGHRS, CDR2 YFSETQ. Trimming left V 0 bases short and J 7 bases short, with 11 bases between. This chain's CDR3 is CASSLGFSANTIYF. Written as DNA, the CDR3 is TGCGCCAGCAGCTTGGGGTTCTCTGCGAACACCATATATTTT.

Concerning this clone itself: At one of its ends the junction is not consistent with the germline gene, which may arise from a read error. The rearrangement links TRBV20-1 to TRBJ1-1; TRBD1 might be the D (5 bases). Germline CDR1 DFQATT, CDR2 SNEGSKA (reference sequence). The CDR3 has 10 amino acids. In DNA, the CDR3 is TGTGGGTCAGGGTACACTGAAGCTTTCTTT. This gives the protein CGSGYTEAFF.

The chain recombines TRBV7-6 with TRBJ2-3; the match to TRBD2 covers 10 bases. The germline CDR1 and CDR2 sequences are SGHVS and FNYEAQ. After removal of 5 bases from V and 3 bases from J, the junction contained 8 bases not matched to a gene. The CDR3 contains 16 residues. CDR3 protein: CASSHSGGFGTDTQYF. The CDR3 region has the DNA TGTGCCAGCAGCCATAGCGGGGGGTTTGGGACAGATACGCAGTATTTT.

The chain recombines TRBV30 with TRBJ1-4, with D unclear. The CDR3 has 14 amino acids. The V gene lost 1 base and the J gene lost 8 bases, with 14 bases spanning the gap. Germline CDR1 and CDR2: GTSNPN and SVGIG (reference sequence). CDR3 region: CAWSGSAAGEKLFF. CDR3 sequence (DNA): TGTGCCTGGAGTGGAAGTGCGGCGGGGGAAAAACTGTTTTTT.